This is a list of T cell receptor beta chains from one sample in a study of vaccination and CD4 T cells after COVID-19. From the PCR reads, TCRdb called clonotypes with MiXCR, one entry per CDR3 protein. The sample carries about 19,000 distinct CDR3 sequences, 50% to 70% recorded once. The antigens for these receptors are not known. Sequences were derived from CD4+ T cells from blood, cultured in vitro, sampled after SARS-CoV-2 vaccination. The receptor source for this set is a human donor who had recovered from COVID-19. CDR3s include the opening cysteine and the closing phenylalanine or tryptophan. The D gene is left open where the match is weak. Rows give clone size only sometimes, using once, few, many, or a class for an expanded clone.

- TRBJ2-2 few TRBV7-3 TGTGCCAGCAGCTTTGGGGGAAGGACCGGGGAGCTGTTTTTT CASSFGGRTGELFF
- TRBJ2-1 - TRBV6-5 TGTGCCAGCAGTTTCACCAGCTCCTACAATGAGCAGTTCTTC CASSFTSSYNEQFF
TRBD1 TRBJ1-1 once TRBV10-3 TGTGCCTCGCAGGGGGGACCGGAAAGTGAGGCTGAAGCTTTCTTT CASQGGPESEAEAFF
- TRBJ1-5 few TRBV10-3 TGTGCCATCAGTGAGGGGGGGGCTGGCCTGGGGAATCAGCCCCAGCATTTT CAISEGGAGLGNQPQHF
- TRBJ2-7 few TRBV28 TGTGCCAGCAGCACCGGTTTAACAGGGAGAGAGCAGTACTTC CASSTGLTGREQYF
TRBD2 TRBJ2-2 - TRBV7-6 TGTGCCAGCAGCCTTGGGACTAGCGTGTACACCGGGGAGCTGTTTTTT CASSLGTSVYTGELFF
- TRBJ1-6 - TRBV30 TGTGCCTGGAGTCACGGGGGCGCGTATAATTCACCCCTCCACTTT CAWSHGGAYNSPLHF
TRBD1 TRBJ1-5 - TRBV20-1 TGCAGTGCTAGAGCAGGACAGGGGCTGAATCAGCCCCAGCATTTT CSARAGQGLNQPQHF
- TRBJ1-1 few TRBV20-1 TGCAGTGCTAGAGAGGGCGGGGTGAACACTGAAGCTTTCTTT CSAREGGVNTEAFF
- TRBJ2-5 - TRBV20-1 TGCAGTGCTAGGGTCCGGGCCGGGGCCCAGTACTTC CSARVRAGAQYF
TRBD2 TRBJ2-1 - TRBV7-2 TGTGCCAGCAGTTTACAGCCACCGGGACTAGCGTACAATGAGCAGTTCTTC CASSLQPPGLAYNEQFF
- TRBJ2-1 - TRBV19 TGTGCCAGTAGTATAGATCGGGGAGTCGGGGAGCAGTTCTTC CASSIDRGVGEQFF
TRBD1 TRBJ2-3 few TRBV6-2/TRBV6-3 TGTGCCAGCAGGCCAAAGTGGCCGGGACAGGGGGCCGCAGATACGCAGTATTTT CASRPKWPGQGAADTQYF
TRBD2 TRBJ2-1 - TRBV5-4 TGTGCCAGCAGCTCCGGGACTAGCAGATATGAGCAGTTCTTC CASSSGTSRYEQFF
TRBD1 TRBJ1-1 - TRBV7-9 TGTGCCAGCAGCTCAACCACGACAGGGAGGACTGAAGCTTTCTTT CASSSTTTGRTEAFF
TRBD2 TRBJ2-2 - TRBV6-5 TGTGCCAGCAGTTACTCGGGGGGGGTTACCGGGGAGCTGTTTTTT CASSYSGGVTGELFF
- TRBJ2-1 - TRBV5-1 TGCGCCAGCAGCTTGGCAGGCTACTACAATGAGCAGTTCTTC CASSLAGYYNEQFF
TRBD1 TRBJ1-2 few TRBV6-2/TRBV6-3 TGTGCCAGCAGCACAGGGGTACTCCCATCTTATGGCTACACCTTC CASSTGVLPSYGYTF
- TRBJ1-6 few TRBV27 TGTGCCAGCAGTTATTATAATTCACCCCTCCACTTT CASSYYNSPLHF
TRBD1 TRBJ1-2 - TRBV6-2/TRBV6-3 TGTGCCAGCGGAAACAGGGGGCTAGGCTATGGCTACACCTTC CASGNRGLGYGYTF
- TRBJ1-6 - TRBV6-5 TGTGCCAGCAGTTACTCGAAAGGGGGTATGGAATCACCCCTCCACTTT CASSYSKGGMESPLHF
- TRBJ1-2 - TRBV6-2/TRBV6-3 TGTGCCAGCAGTTACGAGGGGACGGGCTACACCTTC CASSYEGTGYTF
- TRBJ2-2 - TRBV7-6 TGTGCCAGCAGCTTGACAGGGAACACCGGGGAGCTGTTTTTT CASSLTGNTGELFF
- TRBJ2-5 - TRBV6-2/TRBV6-3 TGTGCCAGCAGTTACCCCACGGGGGAGACCCAGTACTTC CASSYPTGETQYF
- TRBJ2-4 - TRBV7-8 TGTGCCAGCAGCTTAGCGTTGGGCCCCCCTAGCAAAAACATTCAGTACTTC CASSLALGPPSKNIQYF
- TRBJ1-6 - TRBV6-2/TRBV6-3 TGTGCCAGCAGTCGGGGTTTTCTCCTCCACTTT CASSRGFLLHF
- TRBJ1-1 - TRBV18 TGTGCCAGCTCGCATACGGGACAAAGTGAAGCTTTCTTT CASSHTGQSEAFF
- TRBJ1-2 few TRBV7-9 TGTGCCAGCAGCTTAAGGACTCGGGAAGGCTACACCTTC CASSLRTREGYTF
TRBD1 TRBJ2-2 - TRBV7-2 TGTGCCAGCAGCTTAGTTAGTACAGGGGGCGGGGAGCTGTTTTTT CASSLVSTGGGELFF
- TRBJ1-2 - TRBV20-1 TGCAGTGCTAACAGGGCTGGGGGCTACACCTTC CSANRAGGYTF
- TRBJ2-3 few TRBV7-8 TGTGCCAGCAGCTTAAAGAGGGGGGAACCGGGGGGCGCAGATACGCAGTATTTT CASSLKRGEPGGADTQYF
- TRBJ1-2 - TRBV28 TGTGCCAGCAGTTTATGGGAGGGGCGCGGTGGCTACACCTTC CASSLWEGRGGYTF
TRBD1 TRBJ2-6 - TRBV27 TGTGCCAGCAGGAAGGGACAGGGGGCATCTGGGGCCAACGTCCTGACTTTC CASRKGQGASGANVLTF
- TRBJ1-1 - TRBV5-3 TGTGCCAGCAGCTTGTCAGGAGGGTCTAGCTCTGAAGCTTTCTTT CASSLSGGSSSEAFF
- TRBJ1-1 - TRBV10-2 TGCGCCAGTTCCCCGGTGAACACTGAAGCTTTCTTT CASSPVNTEAFF